The present TCR beta chain was sequenced within a study of Ad26.COV2.S vaccination and SARS-CoV-2 variants. Libraries were prepared by immunoSEQ multiplex PCR; TCRdb keeps only in-frame clonotypes and omits some of them. The data contain around 450,000 clones, 89% of them singletons. The germline V gene has CDR1 SQVTM and CDR2 ANQGSEA. The V end lost 6 bases, the J end lost 0 bases, and 13 bases lay between the germline ends. The CDR3 is made up of 14 amino acids. Described treatment: 15 to 20 received Ad26.COV2.S at low or high dose, single or two shots; about 5 received placebo; per-sample allocation not given. It was on day 63 after the first vaccine or placebo injection that samples were taken. In Boston, an adult donor aged 18-55 years took part.

This clonotype was sampled from a person between 18 and 65 years old who received the Ad26.COV2.S COVID-19 vaccine or a placebo. The V gene is TRBV29-1, the J gene TRBJ2-3; possible D gene TRBD2, 5 bases. This material consisted of peripheral blood, taken in a trial of Ad26.COV2.S vaccine versus placebo. The CDR3: CSVASRGSTDTQYF. The CDR3 coding sequence is TGCAGCGTGGCTTCGCGAGGGAGCACAGATACGCAGTATTTT.